These 13 T cell receptor beta chains share one sample of origin, sequenced in a study of T-cell memory formation after mild COVID-19. TCRdb called the 5' RACE reads again in MiXCR, with one record for every CDR3 protein. This table has over 500,000 distinct CDR3 sequences, around 15% appearing once. Sequencing was carried out using PBMCs or a T cell subset sorted from them (not recorded which). The receptors shown here come from an adult woman who had mild COVID-19 (a few samples of this study predate the infection). Cell type and time point are not known.

This clonotype was recorded a few times. The chain recombines TRBV7-9 with TRBJ1-1; D is perhaps TRBD1 (6 bases). CDR3 length equals 14 residues. The germline V and J ends were trimmed by 1 base and 6 bases, with 12 bases remaining between them. In germline, CDR1 is SEHNR, CDR2 FQNEAQ (reference sequence). The DNA of the CDR3 is TGTGCCAGCAGCTTAGTTGTGGGGGCCTCTGAAGCTTTCTTT. This codes for CASSLVVGASEAFF.

This chain uses TRBV12-3 or TRBV12-4 with TRBJ1-2; D remains ambiguous. Between the trimmed V and J ends, which lost 2 bases and 6 bases, there was a span of 7 bases. CDR3 size: 12 residues. The CDR3 sequence: CASSLLAHGYTF. The CDR3 DNA reads as TGTGCCAGCAGTTTACTAGCGCATGGCTACACCTTC.

This clonotype was counted between two and nine times. Here the CDR3 reads CASSLALDRGATEAFF. Written as DNA, the CDR3 is TGCGCCAGCAGCTTGGCGCTGGACAGGGGTGCCACTGAAGCTTTCTTT. The chain has TRBV5-1 and TRBJ1-1; TRBD1 aligns across 9 bases. Germline V CDR1 and CDR2: SGHRS, YFSETQ. CDR3 size: 16 residues. V lost 0 bases and J lost 4; bases outside the gene matches: 7.

This clonotype has a handful of counts. The genes are TRBV4-1 and TRBJ2-3; no clear D. Trimming shortened V by 1 base and J by 2 bases, and 4 bases separated the two germline ends. The CDR3 contains 13 residues. CDR1 is MGHRA, CDR2 YSYEKL, per germline. Written as DNA, the CDR3 is TGCGCCAGCAGCCAAGTTACCACAGATACGCAGTATTTT. This codes for CASSQVTTDTQYF.

The V gene is TRBV4-2, the J gene TRBJ1-4; TRBD1 is a possible D gene (5 bases). CDR3 size: 15 residues. Per the germline V gene, CDR1 is LGHNA and CDR2 is YNFKEQ. Trimming stripped 4 bases from V and 2 bases from J, with 11 bases between. CDR3 in amino acids: CASSPVGTTNEKLFF. CDR3 DNA sequence: TGTGCCAGCAGCCCAGTAGGGACTACTAATGAAAAACTGTTTTTT.

This clonotype was found a few times. This CDR3 is CASSLLPGSTEAFF. In nucleotides, the CDR3 is TGTGCCAGCAGTCTCCTCCCAGGGAGCACTGAAGCTTTCTTT. V and J are TRBV12-3 or TRBV12-4 and TRBJ1-1; tentatively, D is TRBD1 (5 bases). The CDR3 loop spans 14 amino acids. V was trimmed by 5 bases and J by 4 bases, leaving 14 bases between them.

This chain uses TRBV15 with TRBJ2-3, with TRBD2 identical over 8 bases. J lost 3 bases, V lost 4 bases, and 12 bases had no gene match. There are 17 residues in the CDR3. Germline V gives CDR1 LNHNV, CDR2 YYDKDF (reference sequence). In nucleotides, the CDR3 is TGTGCCACCAGCATAGGGCTACTAGCGGCCGGGACAGATACGCAGTATTTT. This gives the protein CATSIGLLAAGTDTQYF.

This clonotype was picked up a small number of times. This chain links TRBV3-1 with TRBJ2-7; possibly TRBD1 for D (5 bases). CDR3 size: 13 residues. Germline V CDR1 and CDR2: LGHDT, YNNKEL (reference sequence). The V gene lost 4 bases and the J gene lost 1 base, with 8 bases spanning the gap. The CDR3 region is CASSLRASYEQYF. For the CDR3, the DNA is TGTGCCAGCAGCCTCAGGGCTTCCTACGAGCAGTACTTC.

The rearrangement uses TRBV12-3 or TRBV12-4 and TRBJ2-1; no reliable D call. Deletions cut 6 bases from V and 6 bases from J, with 18 bases between. The CDR3 is 15 amino acids. CDR3 bases: TGTGCCAGCAGCCTTGCTGCCCGCACGGGCAATGAGCAGTTCTTC. It translates to CASSLAARTGNEQFF.

This clonotype was recorded a few times. The chain recombines TRBV24-1 with TRBJ2-1; 10 positions match TRBD2. CDR1 is KGHDR and CDR2 is SFDVKD in the germline V gene. The CDR3 spans 15 residues. J lost 3 bases, V lost 7 bases, and 5 bases had no gene match. The CDR3 sequence is CATRGTSASYNEQFF. CDR3 DNA: TGTGCCACCAGGGGGACTAGCGCCAGCTACAATGAGCAGTTCTTC.

In this sample, this clonotype turned up a few times. The chain uses TRBV5-1 and TRBJ2-3, with 8 bases identical to TRBD1. In germline, CDR1 is SGHRS, CDR2 YFSETQ. The CDR3 has 15 amino acids. Trimming cost V 4 bases and J 2 bases; bases outside gene matches: 6. The CDR3 coding sequence is TGCGCCAGCAGCAGACAGGGGCCTGACACAGATACGCAGTATTTT. This translates into CASSRQGPDTDTQYF.

The genes are TRBV5-1 and TRBJ2-1; 9 nucleotides align to TRBD2. J gave up 9 bases and V 3 bases, and 4 bases lay outside the gene matches. The CDR3 loop spans 13 amino acids. Germline V gene lookup returns CDR1 SGHRS and CDR2 YFSETQ. CDR3 sequence reads: CASSWGTSTEQFF. As DNA, the CDR3 is TGCGCCAGCAGCTGGGGGACTAGCACTGAGCAGTTCTTC. Full variable domain (rest looked up from reference TRBV5-1 and TRBJ2-1): KAGVTQTPRYLIKTRGQQVTLSCSPISGHRSVSWYQQTPGQGLQFLFEYFSETQRNKGNFPGRFSGRQFSNSRSEMNVSTLELGDSALYLCASSWGTSTEQFFGPGTRLTVL.

The V and J genes are TRBV12-3 or TRBV12-4 and TRBJ2-3, with TRBD2 matching over 16 bases. The CDR3 runs to 16 residues. V was clipped by 6 bases and J by 5 bases; unmatched bases: 5. The chain's CDR3 is CASRPGTSGREDTQYF. The CDR3, as DNA: TGTGCCAGCAGGCCCGGGACTAGCGGGAGGGAAGATACGCAGTATTTT.